Reported below is one T cell receptor (beta chain). These data originate in a study of blood T cell repertoires in COVID-19. Study-level background: From the United States, Italy and Spain came samples of acute and convalescent COVID-19. The analysed material was cDNA or gDNA that came from T cells, B-cell-depleted T cells, or PBMCs.

Generated by immunoSEQ multiplex PCR, the TCRdb table keeps only in-frame clones and is missing some. In the table there are under 300,000 clones, approximately 81% of which are singletons. Sequences were obtained from peripheral blood. This TCR derives from an older woman with active or convalescent COVID-19.

CDR3 residues: CASSFQDNDYGYTF. CDR3 coding DNA: TGTGCCAGCAGCTTCCAGGACAACGACTATGGCTACACCTTC. This chain connects TRBV11-2 to TRBJ1-2; tentatively, D is TRBD1 (5 bases). CDR1 and CDR2 from the germline V gene are SGHAT and FQNNGV. V shed 3 bases and J shed 3 bases, with 11 bases lying between them. The CDR3 spans 14 residues.